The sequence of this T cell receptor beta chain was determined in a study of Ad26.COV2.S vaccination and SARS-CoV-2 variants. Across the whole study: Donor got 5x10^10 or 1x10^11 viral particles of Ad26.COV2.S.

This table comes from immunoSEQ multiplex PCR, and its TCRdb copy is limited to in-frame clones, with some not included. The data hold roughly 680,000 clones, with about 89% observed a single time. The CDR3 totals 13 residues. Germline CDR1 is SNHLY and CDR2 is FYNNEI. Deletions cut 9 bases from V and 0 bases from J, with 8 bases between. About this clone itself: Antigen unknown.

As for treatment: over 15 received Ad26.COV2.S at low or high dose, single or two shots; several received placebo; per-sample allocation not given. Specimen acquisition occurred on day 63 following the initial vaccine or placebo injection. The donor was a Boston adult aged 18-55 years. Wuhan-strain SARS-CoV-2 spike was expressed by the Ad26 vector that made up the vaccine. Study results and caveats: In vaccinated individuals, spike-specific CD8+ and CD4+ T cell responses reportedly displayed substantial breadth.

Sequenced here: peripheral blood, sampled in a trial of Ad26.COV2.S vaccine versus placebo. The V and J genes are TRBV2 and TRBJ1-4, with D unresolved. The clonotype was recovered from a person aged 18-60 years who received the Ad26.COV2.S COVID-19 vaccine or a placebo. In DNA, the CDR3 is TGTGCCAGGCGGTACGCAACTAATGAAAAACTGTTTTTT. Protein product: CARRYATNEKLFF.